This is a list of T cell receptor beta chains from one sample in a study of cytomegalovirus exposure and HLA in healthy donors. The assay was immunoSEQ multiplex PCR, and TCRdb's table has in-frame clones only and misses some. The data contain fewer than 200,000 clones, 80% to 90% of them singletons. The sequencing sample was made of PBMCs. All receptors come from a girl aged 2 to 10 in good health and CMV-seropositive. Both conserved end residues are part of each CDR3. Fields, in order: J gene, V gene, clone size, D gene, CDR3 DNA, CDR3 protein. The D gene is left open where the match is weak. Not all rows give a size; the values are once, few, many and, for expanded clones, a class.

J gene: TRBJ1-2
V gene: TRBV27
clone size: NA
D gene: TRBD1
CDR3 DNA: TGTGCCAGCAGTTTCCGACAGGGGAACTATGGCTACACCTTC
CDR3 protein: CASSFRQGNYGYTF

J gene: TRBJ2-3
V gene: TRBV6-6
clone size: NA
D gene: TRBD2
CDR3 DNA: TGTGCCAGCAGCCCGCTGGGAGCGGGAGCAGAAGATACGCAGTATTTT
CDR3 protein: CASSPLGAGAEDTQYF

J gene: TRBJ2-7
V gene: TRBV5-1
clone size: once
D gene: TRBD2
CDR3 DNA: TGCGCCAGCAGCGATACCGGGACTAGCGGGTCCCACGAGCAGTACTTC
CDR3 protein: CASSDTGTSGSHEQYF

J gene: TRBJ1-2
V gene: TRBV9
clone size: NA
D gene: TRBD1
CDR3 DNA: TGTGCCAGCAGACCCGGTGGGACAGGGTTTCAGGACTACTATGGCTACACCTTC
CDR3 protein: CASRPGGTGFQDYYGYTF

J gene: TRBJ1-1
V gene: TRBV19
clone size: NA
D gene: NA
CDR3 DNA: TGTGCCAGTAGTATCCGGGGAAGCACAAACACTGAAGCTTTCTTT
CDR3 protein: CASSIRGSTNTEAFF

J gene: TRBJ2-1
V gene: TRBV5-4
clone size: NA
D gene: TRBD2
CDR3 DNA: TGTGCCAGCAGCTCGGAGCGGGACTCCTTCTACAATGAGCAGTTCTTC
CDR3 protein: CASSSERDSFYNEQFF

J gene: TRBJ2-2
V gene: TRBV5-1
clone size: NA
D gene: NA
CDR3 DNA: TGCGCCAGCAGCTCAAAGCTCAACACCGGGGAGCTGTTTTTT
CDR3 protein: CASSSKLNTGELFF

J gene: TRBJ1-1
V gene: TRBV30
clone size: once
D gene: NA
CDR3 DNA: TGTGCCTGGAGTAGGGGGGGCACGGAAGCTTTCTTT
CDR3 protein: CAWSRGGTEAFF

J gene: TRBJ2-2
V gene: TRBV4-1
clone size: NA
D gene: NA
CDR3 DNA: TGCGCCAGCAGCCAAGGGGGGCGTCGGGATGCCGGGGAGCTGTTTTTT
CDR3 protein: CASSQGGRRDAGELFF

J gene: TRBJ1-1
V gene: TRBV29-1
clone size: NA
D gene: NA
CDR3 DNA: TGCAGCGTTGAATCGAGGGGGAGGGTTACTGAAGCTTTCTTT
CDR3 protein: CSVESRGRVTEAFF

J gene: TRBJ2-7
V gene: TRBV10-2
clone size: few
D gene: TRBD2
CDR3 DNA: TGCGCCAGCACCACTAGCGGGGGTGGATACGAGCAGTACTTC
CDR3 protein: CASTTSGGGYEQYF

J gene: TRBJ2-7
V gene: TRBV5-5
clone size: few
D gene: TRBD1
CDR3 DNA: TGTGCCAGCAGCTTGGCCAAAACTGGGACAGCCTACGAGCAGTACTTC
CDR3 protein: CASSLAKTGTAYEQYF

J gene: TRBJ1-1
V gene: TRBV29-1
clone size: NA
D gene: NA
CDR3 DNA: TGCAGCGTTGTTCGGGAATTGGGCACTGAAGCTTTCTTT
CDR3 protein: CSVVRELGTEAFF

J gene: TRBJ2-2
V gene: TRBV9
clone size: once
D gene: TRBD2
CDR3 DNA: TGTGCCAGCAGCGTAGGAGCGGGGGGGCCGTTCGGGGAGCTGTTTTTT
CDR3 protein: CASSVGAGGPFGELFF

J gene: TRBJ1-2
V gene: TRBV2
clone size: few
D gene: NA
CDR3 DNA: TGTGCCAACGATGAACAGGAGGGCTACACCTTC
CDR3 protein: CANDEQEGYTF

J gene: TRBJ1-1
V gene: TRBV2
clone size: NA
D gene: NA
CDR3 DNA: TGTGCCAGCAGTGAGGGAGGGAACACTGAAGCTTTCTTT
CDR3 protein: CASSEGGNTEAFF